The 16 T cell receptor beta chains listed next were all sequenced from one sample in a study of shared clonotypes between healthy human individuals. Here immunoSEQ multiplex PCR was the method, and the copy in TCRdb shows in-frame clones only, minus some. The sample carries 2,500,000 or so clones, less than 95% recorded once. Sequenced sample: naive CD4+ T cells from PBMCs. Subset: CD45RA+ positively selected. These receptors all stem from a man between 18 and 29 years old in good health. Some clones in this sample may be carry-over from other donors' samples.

The CDR3 loop reads CASSLRQGSREQYF. The CDR3 nucleotides read TGTGCCAGCAGCCTTCGACAGGGTTCTCGTGAGCAGTACTTC. The rearrangement joins TRBV5-8 to TRBJ2-7, with TRBD1 identical over 7 bases. The CDR3 sequence is 14 residues long. Germline CDR1 is SGHTS and CDR2 is YDEGEE. With V trimmed by 4 bases and J by 7 bases, 11 bases remained unmatched.

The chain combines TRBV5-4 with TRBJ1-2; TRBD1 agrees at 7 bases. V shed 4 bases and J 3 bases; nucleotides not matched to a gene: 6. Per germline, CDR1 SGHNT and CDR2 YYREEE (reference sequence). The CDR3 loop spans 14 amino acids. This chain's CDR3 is CASSTNRGDYGYTF. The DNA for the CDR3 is TGTGCCAGCAGCACCAACAGGGGCGACTATGGCTACACCTTC.

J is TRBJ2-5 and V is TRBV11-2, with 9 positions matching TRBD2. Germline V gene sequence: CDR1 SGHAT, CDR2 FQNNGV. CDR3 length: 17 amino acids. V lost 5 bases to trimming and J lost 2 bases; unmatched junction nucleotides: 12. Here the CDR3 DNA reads TGTGCCAGCAGCCCCGAGGGTCGACTAGCGGCACAAGAGACCCAGTACTTC. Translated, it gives CASSPEGRLAAQETQYF.

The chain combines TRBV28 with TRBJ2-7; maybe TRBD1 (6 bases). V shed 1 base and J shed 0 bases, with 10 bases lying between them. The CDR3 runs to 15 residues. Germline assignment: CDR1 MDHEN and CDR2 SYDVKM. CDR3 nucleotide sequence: TGTGCCAGCAGTTTATATACAGGGATCTCCTACGAGCAGTACTTC. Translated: CASSLYTGISYEQYF.

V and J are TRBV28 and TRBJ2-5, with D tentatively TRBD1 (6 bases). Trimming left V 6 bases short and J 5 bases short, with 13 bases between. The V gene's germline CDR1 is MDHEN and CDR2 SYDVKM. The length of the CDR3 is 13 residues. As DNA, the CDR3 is TGTGCCAGCAGCATACAGGGTGGGGAGACCCAGTACTTC. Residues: CASSIQGGETQYF.

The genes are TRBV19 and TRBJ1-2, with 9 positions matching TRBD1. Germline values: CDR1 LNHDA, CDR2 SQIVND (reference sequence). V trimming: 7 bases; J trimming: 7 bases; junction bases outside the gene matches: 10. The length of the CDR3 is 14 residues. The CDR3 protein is CASNPRGQGLGYTF. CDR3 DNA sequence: TGTGCCAGTAACCCCCGCGGACAGGGGCTTGGCTACACCTTC.

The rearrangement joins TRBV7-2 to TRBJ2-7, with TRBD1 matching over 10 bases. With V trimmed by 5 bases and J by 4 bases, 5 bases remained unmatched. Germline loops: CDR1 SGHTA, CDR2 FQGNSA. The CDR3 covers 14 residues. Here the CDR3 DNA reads TGTGCCAGCAGCCGCCGGGACAGGGGTTACGAGCAGTACTTC. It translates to CASSRRDRGYEQYF.

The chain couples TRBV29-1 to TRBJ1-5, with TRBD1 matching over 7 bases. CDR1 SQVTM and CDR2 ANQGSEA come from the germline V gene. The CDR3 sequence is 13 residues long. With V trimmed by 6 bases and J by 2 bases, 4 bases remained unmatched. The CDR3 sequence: CSVCDRGNQPQHF. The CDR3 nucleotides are TGCAGCGTATGCGACAGGGGCAATCAGCCCCAGCATTTT.

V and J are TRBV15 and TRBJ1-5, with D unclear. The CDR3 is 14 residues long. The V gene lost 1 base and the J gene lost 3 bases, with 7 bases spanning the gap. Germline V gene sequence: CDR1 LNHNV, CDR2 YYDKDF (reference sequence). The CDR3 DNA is TGTGCCACCAGCAGAGGACGGAACAATCAGCCCCAGCATTTT. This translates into CATSRGRNNQPQHF.

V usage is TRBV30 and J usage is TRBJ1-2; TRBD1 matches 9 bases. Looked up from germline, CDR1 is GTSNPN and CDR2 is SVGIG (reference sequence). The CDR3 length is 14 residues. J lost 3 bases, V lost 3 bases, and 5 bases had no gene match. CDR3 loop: CAWRSQGAYYGYTF. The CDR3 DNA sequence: TGTGCCTGGAGGTCACAGGGGGCGTACTATGGCTACACCTTC.

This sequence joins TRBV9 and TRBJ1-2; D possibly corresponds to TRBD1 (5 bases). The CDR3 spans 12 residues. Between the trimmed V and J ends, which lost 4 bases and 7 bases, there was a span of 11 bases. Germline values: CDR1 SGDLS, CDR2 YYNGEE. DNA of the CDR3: TGTGCCAGCAGCACCCAGGGTGGTGGCTACACCTTC. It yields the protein CASSTQGGGYTF.

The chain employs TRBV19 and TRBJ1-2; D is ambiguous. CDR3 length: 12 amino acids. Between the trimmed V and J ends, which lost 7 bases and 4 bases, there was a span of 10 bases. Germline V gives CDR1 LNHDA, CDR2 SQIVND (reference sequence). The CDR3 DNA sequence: TGTGCCAGTACCGATACCCTCTATGGCTACACCTTC. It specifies CASTDTLYGYTF.

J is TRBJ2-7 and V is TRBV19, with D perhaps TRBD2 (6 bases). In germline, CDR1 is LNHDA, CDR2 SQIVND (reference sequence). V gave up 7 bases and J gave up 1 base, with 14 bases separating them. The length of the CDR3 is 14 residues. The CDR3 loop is CASIRGDSSYEQYF. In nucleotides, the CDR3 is TGTGCCAGTATTCGTGGGGACTCATCCTACGAGCAGTACTTC.

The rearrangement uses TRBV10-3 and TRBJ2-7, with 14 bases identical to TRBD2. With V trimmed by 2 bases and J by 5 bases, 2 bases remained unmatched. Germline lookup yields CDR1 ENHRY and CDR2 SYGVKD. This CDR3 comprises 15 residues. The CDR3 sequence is CAISEAGLAGDEQYF. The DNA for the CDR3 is TGTGCCATCAGTGAGGCGGGACTAGCGGGAGACGAGCAGTACTTC.

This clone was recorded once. The CDR3 region has the DNA TGTGCCAGCAGTTACTTCATTCCTCGTTCATCGGGACAGCTGAATGAAAAACTGTTTTTT. It yields the protein CASSYFIPRSSGQLNEKLFF. The rearrangement uses TRBV6-7 and TRBJ1-4, with 7 bases aligning to TRBD1. TRBV6-7 is given ORF status, its function remaining uncertain. V dropped 1 base and J dropped 5; count of bases not matched to a gene: 19. The CDR3 covers 20 residues.

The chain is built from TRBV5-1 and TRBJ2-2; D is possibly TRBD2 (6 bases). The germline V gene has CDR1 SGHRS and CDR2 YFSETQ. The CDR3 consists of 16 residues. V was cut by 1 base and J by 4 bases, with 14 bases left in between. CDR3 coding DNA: TGCGCCAGCAGCTTGTGGGGGGATAGAACCACCGGGGAGCTGTTTTTT. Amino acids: CASSLWGDRTTGELFF.